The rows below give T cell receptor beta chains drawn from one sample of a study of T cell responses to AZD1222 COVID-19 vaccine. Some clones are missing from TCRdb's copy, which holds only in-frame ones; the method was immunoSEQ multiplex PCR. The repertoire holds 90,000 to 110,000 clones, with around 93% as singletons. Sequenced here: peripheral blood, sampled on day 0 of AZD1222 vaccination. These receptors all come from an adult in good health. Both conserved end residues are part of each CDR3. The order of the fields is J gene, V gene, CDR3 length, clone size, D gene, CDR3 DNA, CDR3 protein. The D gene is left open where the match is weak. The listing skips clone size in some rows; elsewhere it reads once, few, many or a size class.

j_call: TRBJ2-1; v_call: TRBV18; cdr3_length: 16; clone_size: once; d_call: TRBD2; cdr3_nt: TGTGCCAGCTCTCAACGGACTAGCGGGAGGGGGAATGAGCAGTTCTTC; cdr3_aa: CASSQRTSGRGNEQFF
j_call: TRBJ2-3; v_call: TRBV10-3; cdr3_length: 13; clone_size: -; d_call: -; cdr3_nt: TGTGCCATCAGTGGGGCGCTCACCGATACGCAGTATTTT; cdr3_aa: CAISGALTDTQYF
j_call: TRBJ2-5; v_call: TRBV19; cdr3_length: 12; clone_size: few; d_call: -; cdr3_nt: TGTGCCAGTAGTGTACGTTCGGAGACCCAGTACTTC; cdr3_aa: CASSVRSETQYF
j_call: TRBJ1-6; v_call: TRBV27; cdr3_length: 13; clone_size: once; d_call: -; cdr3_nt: TGTGCCAGTTCGGAGAGAGCTAATTCACCCCTCCACTTT; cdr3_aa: CASSERANSPLHF
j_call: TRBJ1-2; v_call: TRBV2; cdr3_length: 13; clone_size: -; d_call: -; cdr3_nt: TGTGCCAGCCGTCCCGAACAGGGTGAGGGCTACACCTTC; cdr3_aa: CASRPEQGEGYTF
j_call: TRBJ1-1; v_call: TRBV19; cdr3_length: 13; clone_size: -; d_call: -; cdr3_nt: TGTGCCAGTACAGGGCCGAGATTGACTGAAGCTTTCTTT; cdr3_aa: CASTGPRLTEAFF
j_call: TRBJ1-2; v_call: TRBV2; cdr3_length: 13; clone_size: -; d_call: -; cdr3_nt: TGTGCCAGCCTTCTCGGGGGGAGGGGCGGCTACACCTTC; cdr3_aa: CASLLGGRGGYTF
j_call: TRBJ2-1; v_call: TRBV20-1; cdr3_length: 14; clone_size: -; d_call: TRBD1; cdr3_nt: TGCAGTGCTAGTAGGGGGCCTGCCTACAATGAGCAGTTCTTC; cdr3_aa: CSASRGPAYNEQFF
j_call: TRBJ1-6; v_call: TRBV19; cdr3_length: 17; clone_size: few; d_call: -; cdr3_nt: TGTGCCAGTAGGGAAAGGGGAGCCGGGCCGCGCAATTCACCCCTCCACTTT; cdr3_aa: CASRERGAGPRNSPLHF
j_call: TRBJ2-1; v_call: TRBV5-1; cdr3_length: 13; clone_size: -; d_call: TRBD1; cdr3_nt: TGCGCCAGCAGCTCTGGGACAGGGGATGAGCAGTTCTTC; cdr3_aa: CASSSGTGDEQFF
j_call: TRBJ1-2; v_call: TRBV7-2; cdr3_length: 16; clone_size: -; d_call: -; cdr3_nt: TGTGCCAGCAGCATTTACGCAGGGGTGTGGGACTATGGCTACACCTTC; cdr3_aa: CASSIYAGVWDYGYTF
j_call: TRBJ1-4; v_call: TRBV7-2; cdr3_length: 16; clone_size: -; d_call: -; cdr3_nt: TGTGCCAGCAGCTTAGTGCCCGGCACAACTAATGAAAAACTGTTTTTT; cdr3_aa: CASSLVPGTTNEKLFF
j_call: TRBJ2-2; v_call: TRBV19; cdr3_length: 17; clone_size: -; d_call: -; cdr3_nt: TGTGCCAGTAGTATAGGATTCGGCAGGGGAGACACCGGGGAGCTGTTTTTT; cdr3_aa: CASSIGFGRGDTGELFF
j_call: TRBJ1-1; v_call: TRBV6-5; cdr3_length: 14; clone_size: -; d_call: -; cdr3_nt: TGTGCCAGCAGTTACTCCAGACACCTCACTGAAGCTTTCTTT; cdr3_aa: CASSYSRHLTEAFF
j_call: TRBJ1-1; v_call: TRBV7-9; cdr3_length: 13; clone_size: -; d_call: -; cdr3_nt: TGTGCCAGCAGCTTAGCGTCCTTCGGAGGGGCTTTCTTT; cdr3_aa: CASSLASFGGAFF
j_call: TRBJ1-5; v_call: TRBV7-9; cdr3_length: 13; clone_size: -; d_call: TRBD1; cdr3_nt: TGTGCCAGCAGCGGACAGGGCAATCAGCCCCAGCATTTT; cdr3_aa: CASSGQGNQPQHF
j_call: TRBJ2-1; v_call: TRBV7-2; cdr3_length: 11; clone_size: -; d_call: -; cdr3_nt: TGTGCCAGCAGCTTAACCAATGAGCAGTTCTTC; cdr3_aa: CASSLTNEQFF
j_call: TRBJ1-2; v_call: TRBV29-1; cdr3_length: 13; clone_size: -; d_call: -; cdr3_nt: TGCAGCGTTGCGGGACCACCTCTCGGGGGCTACACCTTC; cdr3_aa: CSVAGPPLGGYTF
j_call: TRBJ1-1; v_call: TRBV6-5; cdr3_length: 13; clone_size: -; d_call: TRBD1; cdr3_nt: TGTGCCAGCAGGGGACAGGGGAGTACTGAAGCTTTCTTT; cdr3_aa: CASRGQGSTEAFF
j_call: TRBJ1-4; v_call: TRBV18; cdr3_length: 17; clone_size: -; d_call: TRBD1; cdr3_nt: TGTGCCAGCTCACCAGTCCAGGGGGAATCAACTAATGAAAAACTGTTTTTT; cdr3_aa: CASSPVQGESTNEKLFF
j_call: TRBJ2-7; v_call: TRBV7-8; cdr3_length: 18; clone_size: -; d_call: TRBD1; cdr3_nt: TGTGCCAGCAGCTTAGACACCCGAGGGACAGGGAGAACCTACGAGCAGTACTTC; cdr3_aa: CASSLDTRGTGRTYEQYF
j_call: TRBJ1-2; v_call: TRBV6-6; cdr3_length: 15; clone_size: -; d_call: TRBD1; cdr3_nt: TGTGCCAGCAGTTACCGGGACAGGGGGCGGTCTGGCTACACCTTC; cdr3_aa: CASSYRDRGRSGYTF
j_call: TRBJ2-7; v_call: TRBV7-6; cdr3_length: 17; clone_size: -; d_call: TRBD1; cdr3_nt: TGTGCCAGCAGCTTAGGGTCCACCGGGACAGCCTCCTACGAGCAGTACTTC; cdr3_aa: CASSLGSTGTASYEQYF
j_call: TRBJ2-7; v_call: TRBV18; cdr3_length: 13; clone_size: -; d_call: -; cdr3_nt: TGTGCCAGCTCACCACCTCAGGAAAACGAGCAGTACTTC; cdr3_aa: CASSPPQENEQYF